These 14 T cell receptor beta chains originate from one sample sequenced in a study of T cell responses to AZD1222 COVID-19 vaccine. TCRdb's copy holds only in-frame clones and misses some; the assay was immunoSEQ multiplex PCR. The table shows around 140,000 clones, with approximately 91% occurring only once. This specimen consisted of peripheral blood, obtained 28 days after the second AZD1222 dose. The receptor set was obtained from an adult who received the AZD1222 COVID-19 vaccine.

CDR3 region: CASSFSTGGNYEQYF. CDR3 DNA sequence: TGTGCCAGCAGTTTCAGTACAGGGGGGAACTACGAGCAGTACTTC. The V call is TRBV27, the J call TRBJ2-7; 8 nucleotides line up with TRBD1. Germline trimming cut 3 bases from V and 3 bases from J; bases unmatched to any gene: 7. The CDR3 sequence is 15 residues long. Per germline, CDR1 MNHEY and CDR2 SMNVEV (reference sequence).

The chain carries TRBV29-1 and TRBJ2-3; 7 bases align to TRBD1. This CDR3 region has 13 residues. Per germline, CDR1 SQVTM and CDR2 ANQGSEA. J lost 6 bases, V lost 6 bases, and 9 bases had no gene match. CDR3 nucleotides: TGCAGCGTACAGGGGATCGGTGTGGATACGCAGTATTTT. It encodes CSVQGIGVDTQYF.

CDR3 amino acids: CASSLMAGSSYNEQFF. In nucleotides, the CDR3 is TGTGCCAGCAGCTTAATGGCAGGTAGTTCCTACAATGAGCAGTTCTTC. V is TRBV7-3 and J is TRBJ2-1; unclear D gene. The V end was cut by 1 base, the J end by 1 base, with 11 bases between. Germline CDR1 is SGHTA and CDR2 is FQGTGA. This CDR3 contains 16 residues.

The V and J genes are TRBV7-9 and TRBJ1-3; D gene uncertain. Germline V CDR1 and CDR2: SEHNR, FQNEAQ (reference sequence). CDR3 length equals 16 residues. Trimming took 5 bases from V and 0 from J, leaving 14 bases between them. This chain's CDR3 is CASSMLGRDSGNTIYF. The CDR3 nucleotides are TGTGCCAGCAGCATGCTCGGGAGAGACTCTGGAAACACCATATATTTT.

This clone was detected only a few times. The rearrangement joins TRBV10-3 to TRBJ2-1; 14 bases align to TRBD2. The V and J ends lost 8 bases and 5 bases, in that order; junction bases with no gene match: 8. There are 16 residues in the CDR3. The germline CDR1 and CDR2 sequences are ENHRY and SYGVKD. The CDR3 loop is CAIGGTSGRSHNEQFF. The CDR3 nucleotides are TGTGCCATCGGCGGGACTAGCGGGAGATCCCACAATGAGCAGTTCTTC.

The chain recombines TRBV5-1 with TRBJ1-5; 7 positions agree with TRBD1. V shed 4 bases and J 3 bases; nucleotides not matched to a gene: 4. This CDR3 is 14 amino acids long. In germline, CDR1 is SGHRS, CDR2 YFSETQ. The CDR3 DNA follows: TGCGCCAGCAGCGCAGGGGGTCCCAATCAGCCCCAGCATTTT. This encodes CASSAGGPNQPQHF.

The chain joins TRBV5-1 to TRBJ2-7; TRBD1 or TRBD2 may be the D gene (5 bases each). V dropped 4 bases and J dropped 1 base, with 12 bases sitting between them. The CDR3 spans 14 residues. Germline V gene lookup returns CDR1 SGHRS and CDR2 YFSETQ. CDR3 DNA sequence: TGCGCCAGCAGCAGAGGGACGGAGTCCTACGAGCAGTACTTC. It translates to CASSRGTESYEQYF.

The J gene is TRBJ2-2, the V gene TRBV5-1; TRBD2 agrees at 11 bases. This CDR3 contains 17 residues. Germline V gene lookup returns CDR1 SGHRS and CDR2 YFSETQ. Trimming removed 1 base from V and 2 bases from J; junction bases left unmatched: 4. The CDR3: CASSLILAGDNTGELFF. CDR3 coding DNA: TGCGCCAGCAGCTTGATACTAGCGGGAGATAACACCGGGGAGCTGTTTTTT.

The rearrangement uses TRBV2 and TRBJ2-1; D might be TRBD2 (5 bases). V lost 0 bases, J lost 4 bases, and 10 bases lay in between. Looked up from germline, CDR1 is SNHLY and CDR2 is FYNNEI. CDR3 size: 15 residues. The CDR3 protein is CASSEAPGLYNEQFF. DNA of the CDR3: TGTGCCAGCAGTGAAGCGCCAGGACTGTACAATGAGCAGTTCTTC.

This clone was seen a few times. V and J are TRBV18 and TRBJ1-5, with TRBD1 as a possible D gene (5 bases). This CDR3 is built from 16 residues. V was clipped by 1 base and J by 0 bases, with 10 bases between them. The germline CDR1 and CDR2 sequences are KGHSH and LQKENI. CDR3: CASSPQGADSNQPQHF. CDR3 nucleotide sequence: TGTGCCAGCTCACCACAAGGGGCCGATAGCAATCAGCCCCAGCATTTT.

This clone has only a few counts. This rearrangement joins TRBV11-3 to TRBJ1-1, with TRBD1 identical over 7 bases. Germline V lookup: CDR1 SGHNT, CDR2 YENEEA. V dropped 8 bases and J dropped 2; count of bases not matched to a gene: 5. This CDR3 is 13 amino acids long. CDR3 in amino acids: CASRRDSNTEAFF. DNA of the CDR3: TGTGCCAGCCGACGGGACAGTAACACTGAAGCTTTCTTT.

This chain uses TRBV9 with TRBJ1-1; D not resolved. The V end was cut by 4 bases, the J end by 7 bases, with 11 bases between. Per germline, CDR1 SGDLS and CDR2 YYNGEE. This CDR3 has 12 residues. Here the CDR3 DNA reads TGTGCCAGCAGCTCCCGAACCTTTGAAGCTTTCTTT. Its protein is CASSSRTFEAFF.

The chain employs TRBV28 and TRBJ2-7, with D possibly being TRBD1 (6 bases). The CDR3 has 11 amino acids. V was clipped by 8 bases and J by 6 bases, with 11 bases between them. The V gene's germline CDR1 is MDHEN and CDR2 SYDVKM. The CDR3 DNA follows: TGTGCCAGCTACAGGGTGGGCGAGCAGTACTTC. It translates to CASYRVGEQYF.

The chain recombines TRBV21-1 with TRBJ1-1; the listed D gene, TRBD1, was not tested against the DNA. TRBV21-1 is assigned pseudogene status. The CDR3 runs to 13 residues. CDR3 sequence reads: CASRRQADTEAFF. As DNA, the CDR3 is TGTGCCAGCAGGCGACAGGCTGACACTGAAGCTTTCTTT.